This is a list of T cell receptor beta chains from one sample in a study of T cell responses to AZD1222 COVID-19 vaccine. Some clones are missing from TCRdb's copy, which holds only in-frame ones; the method was immunoSEQ multiplex PCR. The sample has about 35,000 clones, about 86% seen once. Specimen: peripheral blood, collected on day 0 of AZD1222 vaccination. These receptors all come from an adult in good health. Both conserved end residues are part of each CDR3. The D gene is left open where the match is weak. Clone size appears in some rows only: once, few, many, or a class for an expanded clone.

>TRBJ1-2|-|TRBV27|-
CASSLVAQGSGGYTF
TGTGCCAGCAGTCTTGTCGCCCAGGGATCGGGCGGCTACACCTTC
>TRBJ2-1|-|TRBV12-5|-
CASAPGVYNEQFF
TGTGCTAGTGCGCCGGGGGTCTACAATGAGCAGTTCTTC
>TRBJ2-3|-|TRBV14|-
CASSQEWGRSTDTQYF
TGTGCCAGCAGCCAAGAATGGGGGAGAAGCACAGATACGCAGTATTTT
>TRBJ2-5|-|TRBV11-3|-
CASSLAQETQYF
TGTGCCAGCAGCTTGGCGCAAGAGACCCAGTACTTC
>TRBJ2-1|-|TRBV7-9|TRBD2
CASSKGLALDNEQFF
TGTGCCAGCAGCAAGGGACTAGCTTTGGACAATGAGCAGTTCTTC
>TRBJ2-3|-|TRBV18|-
CASALSRGADTQYF
TGTGCCAGCGCCTTATCTAGGGGTGCAGATACGCAGTATTTT
>TRBJ2-1|-|TRBV5-1|TRBD1
CASSTGQGAPNEQFF
TGCGCCAGCAGCACGGGACAGGGGGCACCAAATGAGCAGTTCTTC
>TRBJ2-3|-|TRBV7-6|-
CASSFQVSSTDTQYF
TGTGCCAGCAGCTTCCAAGTCTCTAGCACAGATACGCAGTATTTT
>TRBJ1-6|-|TRBV7-3|TRBD1
CASSLFGTGGSPLHF
TGTGCCAGCAGCTTATTTGGGACAGGGGGTTCACCCCTCCACTTT
>TRBJ1-4|once|TRBV27|-
CASSLVSGNNEKLFF
TGTGCCAGCAGTTTAGTGTCAGGGAATAATGAAAAACTGTTTTTT
>TRBJ1-5|once|TRBV10-3|-
CAISEGQAPISPQHF
TGTGCCATCAGTGAGGGGCAGGCCCCAATCTCGCCCCAGCATTTT
>TRBJ2-1|-|TRBV6-1|TRBD2
CASSELAGQYNEQFF
TGTGCCAGCAGTGAATTAGCGGGACAATACAATGAGCAGTTCTTC
>TRBJ1-1|-|TRBV29-1|-
CSALAFPTEAFF
TGCAGCGCCTTGGCCTTCCCCACTGAAGCTTTCTTT
>TRBJ2-7|medium-sized|TRBV27|-
CASSLMGADEQYF
TGTGCCAGCAGTTTAATGGGGGCCGACGAGCAGTACTTC
>TRBJ2-3|-|TRBV2|TRBD1
CASNSRTGASTDTQYF
TGTGCCAGCAACTCCCGGACAGGGGCGAGCACAGATACGCAGTATTTT
>TRBJ2-1|few|TRBV19|TRBD1
CASSIHRGNEQFF
TGTGCCAGTAGTATTCACAGGGGCAATGAGCAGTTCTTC
>TRBJ2-1|-|TRBV19|TRBD1
CASSPRQGADNEQFF
TGTGCCAGTAGCCCTCGACAGGGGGCGGACAATGAGCAGTTCTTC
>TRBJ1-3|-|TRBV11-2|-
CASSYEPGNTIYF
TGTGCCAGCAGCTACGAACCTGGAAACACCATATATTTT
>TRBJ2-3|-|TRBV10-3|TRBD1
CAISTQVRGINTDTQYF
TGTGCCATCAGTACCCAGGTCAGGGGGATAAACACAGATACGCAGTATTTT
>TRBJ2-3|-|TRBV30|-
CAWKAVAADTQYF
TGTGCCTGGAAGGCCGTAGCGGCGGATACGCAGTATTTT
>TRBJ1-6|few|TRBV9|-
CASSVGYRYF
TGTGCCAGCAGCGTAGGGTATCGATACTTT
>TRBJ2-6|-|TRBV5-4|-
CASSLTGRGGANVLTF
TGTGCCAGCAGCTTGACTGGGAGAGGTGGGGCCAACGTCCTGACTTTC
>TRBJ1-1|-|TRBV12-3/TRBV12-4|-
CASSITMGEAFF
TGTGCCAGCAGCATCACTATGGGTGAAGCTTTCTTT
>TRBJ1-3|-|TRBV6-5|-
CASRTQQGRNTIYF
TGTGCCAGCAGAACCCAACAGGGAAGAAACACCATATATTTT
>TRBJ1-5|-|TRBV12-3/TRBV12-4|-
CASSYREDRPQHF
TGTGCCAGCAGTTACAGGGAGGATCGGCCCCAGCATTTT
>TRBJ1-4|-|TRBV19|-
CASSISRYNEKLFF
TGTGCCAGTAGTATCTCCAGATATAATGAAAAACTGTTTTTT
>TRBJ2-7|-|TRBV11-2|-
CASTKDIFYEQYF
TGTGCCAGCACCAAGGACATCTTTTACGAGCAGTACTTC
>TRBJ2-1|once|TRBV7-2|-
CASSSRESFEQFF
TGTGCCAGCAGCTCGAGGGAATCCTTTGAGCAGTTCTTC